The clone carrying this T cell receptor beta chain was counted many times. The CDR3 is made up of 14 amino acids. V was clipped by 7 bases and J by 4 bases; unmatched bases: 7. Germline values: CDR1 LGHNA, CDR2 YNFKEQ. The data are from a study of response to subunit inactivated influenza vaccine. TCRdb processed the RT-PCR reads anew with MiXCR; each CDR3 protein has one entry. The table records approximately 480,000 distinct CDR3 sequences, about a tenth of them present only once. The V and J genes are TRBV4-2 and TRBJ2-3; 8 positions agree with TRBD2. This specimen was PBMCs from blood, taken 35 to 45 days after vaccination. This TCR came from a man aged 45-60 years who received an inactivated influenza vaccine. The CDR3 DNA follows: TGTGCCAGCAACAGCGGGAGTTGGGCAGATACGCAGTATTTT. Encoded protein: CASNSGSWADTQYF.